The 27 T cell receptor beta chains in this list originate from one sample, sequenced in a study of blood T cell repertoires in COVID-19. The repertoire was sequenced with immunoSEQ multiplex PCR; TCRdb's copy has only in-frame clones and lacks some. The sample has hundreds of thousands of clones, 85% to 90% seen once; the top ten hold under 0.3%. Sequenced sample: peripheral blood. These receptors were obtained from a woman aged 18-30 years with acute or convalescent COVID-19.

The genes are TRBV19 and TRBJ1-2, with TRBD1 identical over 8 bases. This CDR3 has 15 amino acids. V trimming: 4 bases; J trimming: 8 bases; junction bases outside the gene matches: 12. The germline gives CDR1 LNHDA, CDR2 SQIVND (reference sequence). The CDR3 sequence: CASSTDSGQASGYTF. CDR3 nucleotides: TGTGCCAGTAGTACCGACTCGGGACAGGCGAGCGGCTACACCTTC.

V and J are TRBV7-2 and TRBJ2-7, with 7 bases lining up with TRBD2. V trimming: 0 bases; J trimming: 7 bases; junction bases outside the gene matches: 24. The CDR3 runs to 20 residues. From germline, CDR1 is SGHTA and CDR2 FQGNSA. The CDR3 region has the DNA TGTGCCAGCAGCTTAGCGCTTCGGGGGTTCTCGGCCGGGAGGAGGAATGAGCAGTACTTC. Translating gives CASSLALRGFSAGRRNEQYF.

V usage is TRBV5-1 and J usage is TRBJ1-5; D not resolved. The CDR3 length is 19 residues. V was clipped by 2 bases and J by 6 bases, with 27 bases between them. The germline V gene has CDR1 SGHRS and CDR2 YFSETQ. CDR3 loop: CASSFGPREIIGVGQPQHF. The CDR3 nucleotides read TGCGCCAGCAGCTTTGGTCCCCGAGAGATCATCGGAGTGGGTCAGCCCCAGCATTTT. Full variable domain (remainder filled in from reference TRBV5-1 and TRBJ1-5): KAGVTQTPRYLIKTRGQQVTLSCSPISGHRSVSWYQQTPGQGLQFLFEYFSETQRNKGNFPGRFSGRQFSNSRSEMNVSTLELGDSALYLCASSFGPREIIGVGQPQHFGDGTRLSIL.

V usage is TRBV14 and J usage is TRBJ1-1, with D maybe TRBD1 (6 bases). The germline gives CDR1 SGHDN, CDR2 FVKESK. The CDR3 has 13 residues. V shed 5 bases and J shed 5 bases, with 12 bases lying between them. CDR3 nucleotides: TGTGCCAGCAGCTCCCAGAGGGGGACTGAAGCTTTCTTT. This translates into CASSSQRGTEAFF.

CDR3 sequence: CASSRMPGQVISGANVLTF. The DNA of the CDR3 is TGCGCCAGCAGCCGAATGCCGGGACAGGTTATCTCTGGGGCCAACGTCCTGACTTTC. The genes are TRBV5-1 and TRBJ2-6; TRBD1 matches 8 bases. The CDR3 is 19 residues long. V gave up 4 bases and J gave up 0 bases; unmatched junction bases: 12. Germline lookup yields CDR1 SGHRS and CDR2 YFSETQ.

V gene TRBV7-2 combines with J gene TRBJ2-5; no firm D call. In germline, CDR1 is SGHTA, CDR2 FQGNSA. Trimming stripped 5 bases from V and 5 bases from J, with 18 bases between. CDR3 length equals 15 residues. The CDR3 here is CASSSPMGRQETQYF. The CDR3 nucleotides are TGTGCCAGCAGCAGCCCGATGGGCAGGCAGGAGACCCAGTACTTC.

CDR3 in DNA: TGTGCCAGCTCAACGACTAGCGGGTTCCTTTCAGATACGCAGTATTTT. Its protein product is CASSTTSGFLSDTQYF. The rearrangement links TRBV18 to TRBJ2-3; 10 nucleotides align to TRBD2. CDR1 and CDR2 (germline): KGHSH, LQKENI. This CDR3 has 16 residues. Germline trimming cut 5 bases from V and 4 bases from J; bases unmatched to any gene: 9.

The CDR3 bases are TGTGCCAGCAGCTTAGAAGCTAGGGGACAGGGAGGTGGCTACACCTTC. It codes for CASSLEARGQGGGYTF. The genes are TRBV7-6 and TRBJ1-2, with 9 bases aligning to TRBD1. Germline V lookup: CDR1 SGHVS, CDR2 FNYEAQ. V lost 1 base to trimming and J lost 7 bases; unmatched junction nucleotides: 10. The CDR3 totals 16 residues.

This rearrangement joins TRBV9 to TRBJ1-2, with D hard to call. The CDR3 has 15 amino acids. With 0 bases removed from V and 2 bases from J, the gap between germline ends came to 11 bases. The germline gives CDR1 SGDLS, CDR2 YYNGEE. The CDR3 sequence is CASSVGRGLNYGYTF. CDR3 bases: TGTGCCAGCAGCGTAGGAAGAGGCCTGAACTATGGCTACACCTTC.

This chain links TRBV7-9 with TRBJ1-1; D gene uncertain. V was shortened by 5 bases and J by 8 bases, with 12 bases between the two germline ends. There are 12 residues in the CDR3. CDR1 is SEHNR, CDR2 FQNEAQ, per germline (reference sequence). The CDR3 sequence is CASSLVAGEAFF. The CDR3 DNA reads as TGTGCCAGCAGCCTCGTGGCGGGGGAAGCTTTCTTT.

The chain couples TRBV9 to TRBJ1-2; tentative D call: TRBD1 (6 bases). Germline V CDR1 and CDR2: SGDLS, YYNGEE. The CDR3 runs 16 residues. Trimming pared 3 bases from V and 8 bases from J, leaving 23 bases between. The CDR3 sequence is CASSGRGGEEVGGYTF. The DNA for the CDR3 is TGTGCCAGCAGCGGACGGGGGGGCGAAGAGGTAGGAGGCTACACCTTC.

The chain recombines TRBV7-9 with TRBJ2-3; possible D gene TRBD2, 7 bases. The V and J ends lost 1 base and 4 bases respectively, with 9 bases between them. The V gene's germline CDR1 is SEHNR and CDR2 FQNEAQ (reference sequence). CDR3 length equals 14 residues. The CDR3: CASSLEGGPDTQYF. CDR3 coding DNA: TGTGCCAGCAGCTTAGAGGGGGGGCCAGATACGCAGTATTTT.

The rearrangement uses TRBV6-1 and TRBJ2-7, with a possible D match to TRBD1 (5 bases). V was clipped by 2 bases and J by 2 bases, with 7 bases between them. There are 13 residues in the CDR3. Germline lookup yields CDR1 MNHNS and CDR2 SASEGT. CDR3: CASSESGTYEQYF. The CDR3 DNA follows: TGTGCCAGCAGTGAATCAGGGACCTACGAGCAGTACTTC.

The CDR3 DNA reads TGTGCCAGCAGCGGTACAGGGACCTACGAGCAGTACTTC. It yields the protein CASSGTGTYEQYF. The chain carries TRBV6-5 and TRBJ2-7, with TRBD1 as a possible D gene (6 bases). This CDR3 has 13 amino acids. V lost 6 bases to trimming and J lost 2 bases, with 11 bases between them. In germline, CDR1 is MNHEY, CDR2 SVGAGI.

The sample holds a few counts of this clone. The V call is TRBV29-1, the J call TRBJ1-2, with D unresolved. This CDR3 has 12 residues. Germline values: CDR1 SQVTM, CDR2 ANQGSEA. V was trimmed by 5 bases and J by 0 bases, leaving 7 bases between them. CDR3 protein: CSVPQTNYGYTF. DNA for the CDR3: TGCAGCGTTCCACAGACTAACTATGGCTACACCTTC.

The rearrangement links TRBV7-9 to TRBJ1-4; no firm D call. V dropped 1 base and J dropped 4 bases, with 16 bases sitting between them. This CDR3 is 17 amino acids long. Per germline, CDR1 SEHNR and CDR2 FQNEAQ (reference sequence). The CDR3 spells CASSLVPGLSFNEKLFF. The CDR3 DNA follows: TGTGCCAGCAGCTTAGTCCCGGGTCTGTCCTTTAATGAAAAACTGTTTTTT.

Comments on this clone: Other DNA sequences in this sample translate to the same CDR3. The V gene is TRBV7-3, the J gene TRBJ1-1, with D maybe TRBD1 (5 bases). The CDR3 contains 13 residues. Germline V lookup: CDR1 SGHTA, CDR2 FQGTGA. V lost 2 bases to trimming and J lost 4 bases, with 8 bases between them. CDR3 in amino acids: CASSLLGGTEAFF. The CDR3 DNA follows: TGTGCCAGCAGCTTATTGGGGGGCACTGAAGCTTTCTTT.

A word on this clone: Being one base from a much bigger clone, this may be a read error. This sequence joins TRBV7-9 and TRBJ1-2; TRBD1 matches 7 bases. Germline trimming cut 5 bases from V and 2 bases from J; bases unmatched to any gene: 2. The germline V gene has CDR1 SEHNR and CDR2 FQNEAQ (reference sequence). The CDR3 loop spans 13 amino acids. The CDR3 sequence is CASSQTGNYGYTF. The CDR3 nucleotides read TGTGCCAGCAGCCAGACAGGGAACTATGGCTACACCTTC.

The rearrangement uses TRBV6-6 and TRBJ1-1, with a possible D match to TRBD1 (5 bases). The germline V and J ends were trimmed by 10 bases and 3 bases, with 15 bases remaining between them. The germline gives CDR1 MNHNY, CDR2 SVGAGI (reference sequence). The CDR3 totals 13 residues. CDR3 bases: TGTGCCACCCCGGGGGGACTCTACACTGAAGCTTTCTTT. Translation: CATPGGLYTEAFF.

This chain uses TRBV4-1 with TRBJ2-1; TRBD2 matches 9 bases. This CDR3 has 16 amino acids. Losses at the gene ends were 1 base for V and 7 bases for J; bases not matched to a gene: 8. From germline, CDR1 is MGHRA and CDR2 YSYEKL. The CDR3 DNA is TGCGCCAGCAGCCAAGTGGCTAGCGGGGTAGGTAATGAGCAGTTCTTC. Its translation: CASSQVASGVGNEQFF.

This chain connects TRBV2 to TRBJ2-1; possibly TRBD1 for D (5 bases). V was pared by 5 bases and J by 12 bases, with 14 bases between. Germline V lookup: CDR1 SNHLY, CDR2 FYNNEI. There are 12 residues in the CDR3. CDR3 nucleotides: TGTGCCAGCAGTCGAATAGGGGAAGTGCAGTTCTTC. Its protein is CASSRIGEVQFF.

The rearrangement joins TRBV7-3 to TRBJ1-6, with 9 bases that match TRBD1. V lost 3 bases to trimming and J lost 2 bases; unmatched junction nucleotides: 2. CDR1 is SGHTA and CDR2 is FQGTGA in the germline V gene. The CDR3 consists of 16 residues. For the CDR3, the DNA is TGTGCCAGCAGCTTGACAGGGGGTACCTATAATTCACCCCTCCACTTT. It translates to CASSLTGGTYNSPLHF.

The chain recombines TRBV3-1 (or the pseudogene TRBV3-2) with TRBJ2-7, with TRBD2 matching over 10 bases. Germline CDR1 and CDR2: LGHDT and YNNKEL (reference sequence). J lost 3 bases, V lost 1 base, and 9 bases had no gene match. This CDR3 contains 17 residues. DNA for the CDR3: TGTGCCAGCAGCCAAGGCCCCAGCGGGGGGGGGAGCTACGAGCAGTACTTC. It encodes CASSQGPSGGGSYEQYF.

This chain joins TRBV7-2 and TRBJ2-1, with 15 bases fitting TRBD2. CDR1 and CDR2 from the germline V gene are SGHTA and FQGNSA. The CDR3 runs 18 residues. Germline trimming cut 4 bases from V and 4 bases from J; bases unmatched to any gene: 8. CDR3 amino acids: CASSSWTSGGAIYNEQFF. Written as DNA, the CDR3 is TGTGCCAGCAGCTCCTGGACTAGCGGGGGGGCGATATACAATGAGCAGTTCTTC.

The genes are TRBV4-3 and TRBJ2-3; the match to TRBD2 covers 9 bases. CDR1 and CDR2 from the germline V gene are LGHNA and YSLEER. There are 17 residues in the CDR3. V trimming: 2 bases; J trimming: 4 bases; junction bases outside the gene matches: 10. The CDR3 reads CASSQSSSGGGADTQYF. CDR3 in DNA: TGCGCCAGCAGCCAATCAAGTAGCGGGGGAGGCGCAGATACGCAGTATTTT.

V and J are TRBV5-4 and TRBJ1-2; possible D gene TRBD1, 5 bases. The CDR3 consists of 16 residues. V was shortened by 6 bases and J by 0 bases, with 18 bases between the two germline ends. Per germline, CDR1 SGHNT and CDR2 YYREEE (reference sequence). CDR3 amino acids: CASTQIRASANYGYTF. DNA for the CDR3: TGTGCCAGCACCCAAATCAGGGCGAGTGCTAACTATGGCTACACCTTC.

The CDR3 nucleotides read TGCAGCGTTGAAGGGGAGTATGGCTACACCTTC. Encoded protein: CSVEGEYGYTF. The chain couples TRBV29-1 to TRBJ1-2, with D uncertain. Trimming stripped 1 base from V and 5 bases from J, with 5 bases between. The CDR3 has 11 residues. The germline gives CDR1 SQVTM, CDR2 ANQGSEA. The variable domain in full, completed from reference TRBV29-1 and TRBJ1-2, reads SAVISQKPSRDICQRGTSLTIQCQVDSQVTMMFWYRQQPGQSLTLIATANQGSEATYESGFVIDKFPISRPNLTFSTLTVSNMSPEDSSIYLCSVEGEYGYTFGSGTRLTVV.